Below, one T cell receptor (beta chain) is given with its context. The method was immunoSEQ multiplex PCR; TCRdb's version includes in-frame clones alone and lacks a portion of them. The sample lists 72,000 or so clones; about 94% were seen once. The V and J ends lost 2 bases and 4 bases respectively, with 8 bases between them. The CDR3 consists of 13 residues. CDR1 and CDR2 from the germline V gene are KGHSH and LQKENI. These data belong to a study of technical replicates of blood from a handful of donors. The specimen sequenced was T cells isolated from PBMCs. This sequence joins TRBV18 and TRBJ1-2; D possibly corresponds to TRBD1 (6 bases). The source is a human donor in good health. CDR3 sequence (DNA): TGTGCCAGCTCACCAGCAGGGGCCTATGGCTACACCTTC. It codes for CASSPAGAYGYTF.